These T cell receptor beta chains were read from a single sample in a study of OX40 agonist ivuxolimab in advanced cancers. Libraries were prepared by immunoSEQ multiplex PCR; TCRdb keeps only in-frame clonotypes and omits some of them. Of 45,000 to 60,000 clones listed, approximately 91% are singletons. The sample in question was CD4+ or CD8+ T cells sorted from blood, obtained in a trial of the OX40 agonist ivuxolimab. The receptors were gathered from an adult with an advanced solid tumor such as melanoma, head and neck, liver or kidney cancer. CDR3s include the opening cysteine and the closing phenylalanine or tryptophan. The D gene is left open where the match is weak. Rows may omit the clone size; those that give it use once, few, many or a size class.

abundance	d_gene	v_gene	j_gene	CDR3aa	CDR3nt
NA	TRBD1	TRBV5-1	TRBJ1-3	CASSLGAGGLGNTIYF	TGCGCCAGCAGCTTGGGGGCAGGGGGCCTTGGAAACACCATATATTTT
NA	NA	TRBV27	TRBJ2-2	CASSFNTGELFF	TGTGCCAGCAGTTTTAACACCGGGGAGCTGTTTTTT
NA	NA	TRBV7-8	TRBJ2-7	CASGGLYEQYF	TGTGCCAGTGGGGGCCTCTACGAGCAGTACTTC
NA	TRBD2	TRBV27	TRBJ2-3	CASSSAPTSGSTDTQYF	TGTGCCAGCAGTTCCGCCCCGACTAGCGGCAGCACAGATACGCAGTATTTT
NA	NA	TRBV5-4	TRBJ1-3	CASSHSGEFGNTIYF	TGTGCCAGCAGTCATTCAGGGGAATTTGGAAACACCATATATTTT
once	NA	TRBV5-5	TRBJ1-3	CASNLSPQRGDPGNTIYF	TGTGCCAGCAATTTGAGCCCCCAGCGGGGGGACCCTGGAAACACCATATATTTT
NA	TRBD1	TRBV28	TRBJ2-3	CASSQRTGAYADTQYF	TGTGCCAGCAGTCAACGGACAGGGGCTTACGCAGATACGCAGTATTTT
once	TRBD1	TRBV5-8	TRBJ1-6	CASSKDRPHNSPLHF	TGTGCCAGCAGTAAGGACAGGCCACATAATTCACCCCTCCACTTT
few	TRBD1	TRBV5-1	TRBJ1-2	CASSGGQGHNYGYTF	TGCGCCAGCAGCGGGGGACAGGGCCATAACTATGGCTACACCTTC
NA	NA	TRBV6-5	TRBJ2-2	CASSSSGELFF	TGTGCCAGCAGTTCGTCCGGGGAGCTGTTTTTT
NA	NA	TRBV6-5	TRBJ1-5	CASSYIGQSPQHF	TGTGCCAGCAGTTACATAGGACAATCGCCCCAGCATTTT
NA	NA	TRBV5-1	TRBJ1-2	CASSTGTVNYGYTF	TGCGCCAGCAGCACCGGGACGGTAAACTATGGCTACACCTTC
once	NA	TRBV5-1	TRBJ2-2	CASSSGTTNTGELFF	TGCGCCAGCAGCTCCGGGACAACGAACACCGGGGAGCTGTTTTTT
once	NA	TRBV28	TRBJ2-2	CASSLWGGLLDGELFF	TGTGCCAGCAGTTTATGGGGGGGACTCCTGGACGGGGAGCTGTTTTTT
once	TRBD1	TRBV7-2	TRBJ2-7	CASSVDREGDEQYF	TGTGCCAGCAGCGTCGACAGGGAAGGGGACGAGCAGTACTTC
NA	NA	TRBV6-6	TRBJ1-6	CASSYSRLSPLHF	TGTGCCAGCAGTTACTCGCGCCTTTCACCCCTCCACTTT
NA	NA	TRBV28	TRBJ2-7	CASSFVGAYEQYF	TGTGCCAGCAGTTTCGTAGGGGCCTACGAGCAGTACTTC
NA	NA	TRBV6-5	TRBJ2-4	CASSPGQTRLNIQYF	TGTGCCAGCAGCCCCGGACAGACCAGGCTAAACATTCAGTACTTC
NA	TRBD1	TRBV6-6	TRBJ2-1	CASSYSRGQYNEQFF	TGTGCCAGCAGTTACTCGAGGGGACAGTACAATGAGCAGTTCTTC
NA	NA	TRBV6-6	TRBJ1-3	CASSPRAGPPGNTIYF	TGTGCCAGCAGCCCCCGGGCTGGACCCCCTGGAAACACCATATATTTT
NA	TRBD2	TRBV13	TRBJ2-3	CASSPRAGVADTQYF	TGTGCCAGCAGCCCTCGAGCGGGGGTTGCAGATACGCAGTATTTT
NA	TRBD1	TRBV15	TRBJ1-1	CATSRDLQGGRPEAFF	TGTGCCACCAGCAGAGATCTCCAGGGGGGAAGGCCTGAAGCTTTCTTT
NA	TRBD1	TRBV6-1	TRBJ1-2	CASRDRASNYGYTF	TGTGCCAGCAGAGACAGGGCCTCCAACTATGGCTACACCTTC
few	TRBD2	TRBV7-9	TRBJ2-1	CAFERETDEQFF	TGTGCCTTCGAGCGGGAGACAGATGAGCAGTTCTTC
once	NA	TRBV6-5	TRBJ1-1	CASSPRENTEAFF	TGTGCCAGCAGTCCGAGGGAGAACACTGAAGCTTTCTTT
NA	TRBD1	TRBV28	TRBJ1-6	CASSYGTGSGSPLHF	TGTGCCAGCAGTTATGGGACAGGGTCGGGATCACCCCTCCACTTT
NA	TRBD1	TRBV5-1	TRBJ2-4	CASSLSGTGPKNIQYF	TGCGCCAGCAGCTTGTCCGGGACAGGGCCCAAAAACATTCAGTACTTC
NA	NA	TRBV10-3	TRBJ1-2	CAISGGEGYTF	TGTGCCATCAGTGGAGGTGAGGGCTACACCTTC
NA	TRBD1	TRBV7-9	TRBJ1-1	CASSFGTVNTEAFF	TGTGCCAGCAGCTTCGGGACAGTGAACACTGAAGCTTTCTTT
NA	NA	TRBV19	TRBJ1-6	CASSIVITDYNSPLHF	TGTGCCAGTAGTATAGTAATTACGGACTATAATTCACCCCTCCACTTT
NA	TRBD1	TRBV9	TRBJ2-1	CASSVAQWTGGAPNEQFF	TGTGCCAGCAGCGTAGCTCAGTGGACAGGGGGCGCACCCAATGAGCAGTTCTTC
once	NA	TRBV28	TRBJ1-2	CASGANYGYTF	TGTGCCAGCGGAGCTAACTATGGCTACACCTTC
few	NA	TRBV6-1	TRBJ2-3	CASSEPPTDTQYF	TGTGCCAGCAGTGAACCCCCCACAGATACGCAGTATTTT
NA	NA	TRBV29-1	TRBJ2-1	CSATGGLPYNEQFF	TGCAGCGCCACGGGGGGCCTACCCTACAATGAGCAGTTCTTC